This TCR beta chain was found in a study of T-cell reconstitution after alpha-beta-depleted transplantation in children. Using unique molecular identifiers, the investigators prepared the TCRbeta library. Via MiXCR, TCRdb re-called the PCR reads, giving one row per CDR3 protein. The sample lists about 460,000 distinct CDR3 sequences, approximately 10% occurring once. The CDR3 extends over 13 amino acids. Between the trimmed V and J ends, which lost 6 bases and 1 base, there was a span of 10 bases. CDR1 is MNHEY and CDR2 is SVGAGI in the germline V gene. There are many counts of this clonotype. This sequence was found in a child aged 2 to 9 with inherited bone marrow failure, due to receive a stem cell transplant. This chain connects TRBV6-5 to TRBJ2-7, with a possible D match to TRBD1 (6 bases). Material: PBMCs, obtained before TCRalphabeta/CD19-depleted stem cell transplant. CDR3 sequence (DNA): TGTGCCAGCAGATTACAGGGTTCCTACGAGCAGTACTTC. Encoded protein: CASRLQGSYEQYF.